The 14 T cell receptor beta chains given below trace back to one sample, sequenced in a study of T cell responses to AZD1222 COVID-19 vaccine. The repertoire was sequenced with immunoSEQ multiplex PCR; TCRdb's copy has only in-frame clones and lacks some. The data hold 110,000 to 150,000 clones, with 92% observed a single time. This sample comprised peripheral blood, obtained on day 0 of AZD1222 vaccination. All receptors come from an adult in good health.

The V call is TRBV6-1, the J call TRBJ2-7; D is possibly TRBD1 or TRBD2 (5 bases each). Germline lookup yields CDR1 MNHNS and CDR2 SASEGT. The CDR3 consists of 15 residues. Trimming cost V 0 bases and J 7 bases, with 16 bases left between them. Here the CDR3 reads CASSEAGAGSREQYF. In nucleotides, the CDR3 is TGTGCCAGCAGTGAAGCCGGGGCCGGATCGCGAGAGCAGTACTTC.

The chain combines TRBV28 with TRBJ1-1; no firm D call. CDR3 length equals 15 residues. Trimming took 1 base from V and 0 from J, leaving 9 bases between them. The germline gives CDR1 MDHEN, CDR2 SYDVKM. For the CDR3, the DNA is TGTGCCAGCAGTTTATCTCTTGGAATGAACACTGAAGCTTTCTTT. This sequence encodes CASSLSLGMNTEAFF.

This clone was counted once. The V gene is TRBV7-2, the J gene TRBJ1-2; a possible D gene is TRBD1 (5 bases). With 4 bases removed from V and 8 bases from J, the gap between germline ends came to 20 bases. Germline lookup yields CDR1 SGHTA and CDR2 FQGNSA. CDR3 length: 15 residues. CDR3 sequence reads: CASSSGARSYGGYTF. The CDR3, as DNA: TGTGCCAGCAGCTCCGGGGCACGAAGCTATGGCGGCTACACCTTC.

The table lists this clone with a count of one. The chain links TRBV6-5 to TRBJ2-5, with D uncertain. The CDR3 totals 12 residues. V was trimmed by 7 bases and J by 7 bases, leaving 13 bases between them. CDR1 is MNHEY, CDR2 SVGAGI, per germline. For the CDR3, the DNA is TGTGCCAGCAATTCCCCAGTGGGGACCCAGTACTTC. Encoded protein: CASNSPVGTQYF.

This clone has just a few counts. The genes are TRBV10-1 and TRBJ1-2, with 7 bases aligning to TRBD1. V was pared by 3 bases and J by 9 bases, with 4 bases of the junction left unmatched. The CDR3 contains 12 residues. Germline CDR1 and CDR2: WNHNN and SYGVQD (reference sequence). CDR3 sequence reads: CASSDDRASYTF. For the CDR3, the DNA is TGCGCCAGCAGTGACGACAGGGCCAGCTACACCTTC.

This chain connects TRBV29-1 to TRBJ2-1, with TRBD1 matching 7 bases. With 8 bases clipped from V and 8 bases from J, the junction kept 15 bases outside the gene matches. This CDR3 spans 14 amino acids. CDR1 is SQVTM, CDR2 ANQGSEA, per germline. As DNA, the CDR3 is TGCAGCCCTTTCTTGACAGGGAACTTCCATGAGCAGTTCTTC. Amino acids: CSPFLTGNFHEQFF.

The CDR3 loop is CASSSPTRTVSEKLFF. CDR3 in DNA: TGTGCCAGTAGTAGCCCTACAAGGACCGTTTCCGAAAAACTGTTTTTT. This rearrangement joins TRBV19 to TRBJ1-4; no definite D call. The V end lost 4 bases, the J end lost 8 bases, and 20 bases lay between the germline ends. This CDR3 spans 16 amino acids. Germline assignment: CDR1 LNHDA and CDR2 SQIVND (reference sequence).

The chain uses TRBV27 and TRBJ1-6; D is possibly TRBD1 (6 bases). Per germline, CDR1 MNHEY and CDR2 SMNVEV (reference sequence). The CDR3 has 13 amino acids. Trimming took off 6 bases at V and 6 bases at J, with 9 bases between the two ends. CDR3 coding DNA: TGTGCCAGCAGCTACAGGGTTAATTCACCCCTCCACTTT. This translates into CASSYRVNSPLHF.

The gene calls are TRBV5-5 and TRBJ1-3; D not certain. Trimming took 4 bases from V and 4 from J, leaving 18 bases between them. The CDR3 has 16 amino acids. Looked up from germline, CDR1 is SGHKS and CDR2 is YYEKEE (reference sequence). CDR3 coding DNA: TGTGCCAGCAGCGTAGCCGGGGTTGCGAGGGGAAACACCATATATTTT. Protein sequence: CASSVAGVARGNTIYF. Full variable domain (outside the CDR3, taken from reference TRBV5-5 and TRBJ1-3): DAGVTQSPTHLIKTRGQQVTLRCSPISGHKSVSWYQQVLGQGPQFIFQYYEKEERGRGNFPDRFSARQFPNYSSELNVNALLLGDSALYLCASSVAGVARGNTIYFGEGSWLTVV.

The CDR3 is CASAGLGADTQYF. CDR3 sequence (DNA): TGTGCCAGCGCAGGACTGGGGGCAGATACGCAGTATTTT. The V gene is TRBV28, the J gene TRBJ2-3, with D perhaps TRBD1 or TRBD2 (5 bases each). There are 13 residues in the CDR3. V lost 8 bases to trimming and J lost 4 bases, with 13 bases between them. The germline V gene has CDR1 MDHEN and CDR2 SYDVKM.

The chain has TRBV5-1 and TRBJ2-1; possible D gene TRBD1, 6 bases. The CDR3 has 15 amino acids. CDR1 is SGHRS and CDR2 is YFSETQ in the germline V gene. Trimming pared 0 bases from V and 7 bases from J, leaving 14 bases between. This CDR3 reads CASSLVQGPRNEQFF. The CDR3 nucleotides are TGCGCCAGCAGCTTGGTGCAGGGGCCTAGAAATGAGCAGTTCTTC.

In this sample, this clone turned up once. The chain is built from TRBV7-9 and TRBJ2-3; maybe TRBD2 (6 bases). This CDR3 region has 12 residues. Germline loops: CDR1 SEHNR, CDR2 FQNEAQ (reference sequence). Between the trimmed V and J ends, which lost 5 bases and 6 bases, there was a span of 9 bases. The CDR3 nucleotides are TGTGCCAGCAGCCCGACTAGGGATACGCAGTATTTT. This gives the protein CASSPTRDTQYF. The whole variable domain, filled in from reference TRBV7-9 and TRBJ2-3, reads DTGVSQNPRHKITKRGQNVTFRCDPISEHNRLYWYRQTLGQGPEFLTYFQNEAQLEKSRLLSDRFSAERPKGSFSTLEIQRTEQGDSAMYLCASSPTRDTQYFGPGTRLTVL.

This chain links TRBV12-3 or TRBV12-4 with TRBJ1-3; D is uncertain. Trimming stripped 2 bases from V and 4 bases from J, with 3 bases between. CDR3 size: 12 residues. The CDR3: CASSLIGNTIYF. In DNA, the CDR3 is TGTGCCAGCAGTTTAATAGGAAACACCATATATTTT.

The rearrangement uses TRBV11-3 and TRBJ1-1, with D possibly being TRBD1 (5 bases). The CDR3 totals 13 residues. Germline CDR1 and CDR2: SGHNT and YENEEA. Trimming cost V 0 bases and J 8 bases, with 10 bases left between them. CDR3 region: CASSLEEGSEAFF. The CDR3 DNA reads TGTGCCAGCAGCTTAGAGGAGGGGTCCGAAGCTTTCTTT.